The 15 T cell receptor beta chains below all came from one sample that was sequenced in a study of T cell responses to AZD1222 COVID-19 vaccine. Generated by immunoSEQ multiplex PCR, the TCRdb table keeps only in-frame clones and is missing some. This table has some 150,000 clones, just over 85% appearing once. The source was peripheral blood, collected 28 days after the second AZD1222 dose. The receptors come from an adult who received the AZD1222 COVID-19 vaccine.

This clone was counted once. The J gene is TRBJ2-3, the V gene TRBV3-1 (or the pseudogene TRBV3-2), with D uncertain. V was trimmed by 6 bases and J by 4 bases, leaving 11 bases between them. This CDR3 spans 13 amino acids. Germline V gene sequence: CDR1 LGHDT, CDR2 YNNKEL (reference sequence). Written as DNA, the CDR3 is TGTGCCAGCAGGCCCAAAGTCGCAGATACGCAGTATTTT. This encodes CASRPKVADTQYF.

The chain couples TRBV2 to TRBJ2-5; D is unresolved. The germline V and J ends were trimmed by 4 bases and 3 bases, with 6 bases remaining between them. CDR1 and CDR2 from the germline V gene are SNHLY and FYNNEI. This CDR3 comprises 12 residues. This chain's CDR3 is CASSAYEETQYF. The CDR3 bases are TGTGCCAGCAGTGCCTATGAAGAGACCCAGTACTTC.

The table lists this clone with a few counts. V usage is TRBV15 and J usage is TRBJ1-1, with 9 bases fitting TRBD1. The CDR3 is 15 amino acids. After removal of 1 base from V and 5 bases from J, the junction contained 5 bases not matched to a gene. Germline CDR1 and CDR2: LNHNV and YYDKDF (reference sequence). CDR3 nucleotides: TGTGCCACCAGCAGAGGGACAGGGGCCAGGACTGAAGCTTTCTTT. Encoded protein: CATSRGTGARTEAFF. Combining the CDR3 with reference TRBV15 and TRBJ1-1 gives the whole variable domain DAMVIQNPRYQVTQFGKPVTLSCSQTLNHNVMYWYQQKSSQAPKLLFHYYDKDFNNEADTPDNFQSRRPNTSFCFLDIRSPGLGDTAMYLCATSRGTGARTEAFFGQGTRLTVV.

The chain uses TRBV5-1 and TRBJ1-3, with D hard to call. Germline lookup yields CDR1 SGHRS and CDR2 YFSETQ. CDR3 length: 17 residues. Trimming took 2 bases from V and 0 from J, leaving 15 bases between them. The CDR3 region is CASSFQVSRPSGNTIYF. The DNA for the CDR3 is TGCGCCAGCAGCTTCCAGGTGAGTCGACCCTCTGGAAACACCATATATTTT.

Here the CDR3 reads CASIIPGLSYEQYF. In nucleotides, the CDR3 is TGTGCCAGCATTATACCGGGTCTGTCCTACGAGCAGTACTTC. The chain links TRBV6-5 to TRBJ2-7; D gene unclear. Germline V gives CDR1 MNHEY, CDR2 SVGAGI. The CDR3 is made up of 14 amino acids. Trimming cost V 7 bases and J 1 base, with 14 bases left between them.

The chain employs TRBV28 and TRBJ2-7; weak D call: TRBD1 (5 bases). The CDR3 covers 14 residues. The V end was cut by 7 bases, the J end by 3 bases, with 16 bases between. The germline CDR1 and CDR2 sequences are MDHEN and SYDVKM. CDR3 in amino acids: CASTSARALYEQYF. The CDR3 nucleotides are TGTGCCAGCACGTCGGCCAGGGCCCTCTACGAGCAGTACTTC.

This chain uses TRBV9 with TRBJ1-1, with D unresolved. The CDR3 totals 12 residues. The germline gives CDR1 SGDLS, CDR2 YYNGEE. Trimming removed 0 bases at V and 6 bases at J, with 6 bases between. CDR3 sequence: CASSVGRSEAFF. In nucleotides, the CDR3 is TGTGCCAGCAGCGTAGGGAGATCTGAAGCTTTCTTT. Supplemented by reference TRBV9 and TRBJ1-1, the full variable domain reads DSGVTQTPKHLITATGQRVTLRCSPRSGDLSVYWYQQSLDQGLQFLIQYYNGEERAKGNILERFSAQQFPDLHSELNLSSLELGDSALYFCASSVGRSEAFFGQGTRLTVV.

V is TRBV7-2 and J is TRBJ1-2; no clear D gene. Germline V gene lookup returns CDR1 SGHTA and CDR2 FQGNSA. CDR3 size: 12 residues. Trimming pared 2 bases from V and 6 bases from J, leaving 7 bases between. The CDR3 DNA reads TGTGCCAGCAGCTTAATAGGAGATGGCTACACCTTC. This codes for CASSLIGDGYTF.

This clone appeared once. The chain carries TRBV28 and TRBJ1-1; 8 bases align to TRBD1. Germline CDR1 is MDHEN and CDR2 is SYDVKM. V shed 3 bases and J 10 bases; nucleotides not matched to a gene: 4. The CDR3 totals 12 residues. DNA of the CDR3: TGTGCCAGCAGTTTCGGACAGGGAGTAGCTTTCTTT. Amino acid sequence: CASSFGQGVAFF.

The chain recombines TRBV27 with TRBJ2-7; D unclear. The ends were cut back, 0 bases at V and 6 bases at J, with 6 bases in the middle. The length of the CDR3 is 12 residues. In germline, CDR1 is MNHEY, CDR2 SMNVEV (reference sequence). The CDR3 DNA reads TGTGCCAGCAGTTTATCGAACGGCGAGCAGTACTTC. Its protein product is CASSLSNGEQYF.

This chain uses TRBV6-1 with TRBJ1-1, with D possibly being TRBD1 (5 bases). The CDR3 runs to 15 residues. Germline V gene lookup returns CDR1 MNHNS and CDR2 SASEGT. V was clipped by 2 bases and J by 8 bases, with 18 bases between them. The CDR3 DNA follows: TGTGCCAGCAGTGAAATGGCGCCGGGGACCCAGGAAGCTTTCTTT. Translated: CASSEMAPGTQEAFF.

J is TRBJ2-5 and V is TRBV24-1, with D perhaps matching TRBD1 or TRBD2 (5 bases each). V was clipped by 9 bases and J by 4 bases, with 20 bases between them. The CDR3 runs to 15 residues. Germline CDR1 is KGHDR and CDR2 is SFDVKD. In nucleotides, the CDR3 is TGTGCCACCGGGGACCCCGACGGGATTGGAGAGACCCAGTACTTC. Protein product: CATGDPDGIGETQYF.

The CDR3 DNA follows: TGTGCCAGCAGCTTGGATTGGACAGGGCGACATGAAAAACTGTTTTTT. Its translation: CASSLDWTGRHEKLFF. The chain joins TRBV7-9 to TRBJ1-4; 8 nucleotides match TRBD1. Germline assignment: CDR1 SEHNR and CDR2 FQNEAQ (reference sequence). After removal of 3 bases from V and 6 bases from J, the junction contained 9 bases not matched to a gene. The CDR3 covers 16 residues.

The chain is built from TRBV7-9 and TRBJ2-7, with D unresolved. Germline V lookup: CDR1 SEHNR, CDR2 FQNEAQ (reference sequence). Between the trimmed V and J ends, which lost 0 bases and 5 bases, there was a span of 17 bases. CDR3 length equals 16 residues. This CDR3 is CASSLAPTTDAHEQYF. In DNA form, the CDR3 reads TGTGCCAGCAGCTTAGCGCCCACTACCGATGCCCACGAGCAGTACTTC.

DNA for the CDR3: TGTGCCAGCAGCCTTTTTTGGGGAAACACCATATATTTT. This gives the protein CASSLFWGNTIYF. This chain uses TRBV9 with TRBJ1-3; D unresolved. Germline V gives CDR1 SGDLS, CDR2 YYNGEE. V was pared by 4 bases and J by 4 bases, with 9 bases between. This CDR3 spans 13 amino acids.